These 4 T cell receptor beta chains share one sample of origin, sequenced in a study of siplizumab effects on memory and regulatory T cells. Generated by immunoSEQ multiplex PCR, the TCRdb table keeps only in-frame clones and is missing some. In the table there are 100,000 or so clones, more than 90% of which are singletons. The sample comprised CD4+ T cells sorted from blood. Every receptor here comes from a human donor in good health. Some clones in this sample may be carry-over from other donors' samples.

The chain is built from TRBV7-3 and TRBJ2-2, with 12 bases that match TRBD2. With V trimmed by 6 bases and J by 2 bases, 4 bases remained unmatched. This CDR3 region has 16 residues. CDR1 and CDR2 (germline): SGHTA, FQGTGA. CDR3 amino acids: CASSPGLAGNTGELFF. CDR3 bases: TGTGCCAGCAGTCCCGGACTAGCGGGAAACACCGGGGAGCTGTTTTTT. The full variable domain, rest sourced from reference TRBV7-3 and TRBJ2-2, is GAGVSQTPSNKVTEKGKYVELRCDPISGHTALYWYRQSLGQGPEFLIYFQGTGAADDSGLPNDRFFAVRPEGSVSTLKIQRTERGDSAVYLCASSPGLAGNTGELFFGEGSRLTVL.

The V call is TRBV30, the J call TRBJ2-5; D is tentatively TRBD1 or TRBD2 (5 bases each). This CDR3 is 13 amino acids long. V was shortened by 3 bases and J by 3 bases, with 11 bases between the two germline ends. The germline V gene encodes CDR1 GTSNPN and CDR2 SVGIG (reference sequence). As DNA, the CDR3 is TGTGCCTGGAGAAGGGACCGGGAAGAGACCCAGTACTTC. This encodes CAWRRDREETQYF.

This clone was seen a few times. This sequence joins TRBV6-8 and TRBJ1-3; 8 nucleotides align to TRBD1. Germline assignment: CDR1 MNHGY and CDR2 SAAAGT. Unmatched junction bases numbered 16, after V lost 4 bases and J lost 2 bases. The CDR3 extends over 19 amino acids. The chain's CDR3 is CASSWGQVLLFWAGNTIYF. CDR3 nucleotide sequence: TGTGCCAGCAGTTGGGGACAGGTGCTTCTGTTTTGGGCTGGAAACACCATATATTTT.

The chain carries TRBV7-9 and TRBJ1-2; 7 bases align to TRBD1. The CDR3 length is 14 residues. Per the germline V gene, CDR1 is SEHNR and CDR2 is FQNEAQ (reference sequence). With 5 bases clipped from V and 8 bases from J, the junction kept 11 bases outside the gene matches. DNA for the CDR3: TGTGCCAGCAGCGATAGGAGGGGGCTGGGAGGCTACACCTTC. Protein sequence: CASSDRRGLGGYTF. The variable domain in full, with the rest retrieved from reference TRBV7-9 and TRBJ1-2, is DTGVSQNPRHKITKRGQNVTFRCDPISEHNRLYWYRQTLGQGPEFLTYFQNEAQLEKSRLLSDRFSAERPKGSFSTLEIQRTEQGDSAMYLCASSDRRGLGGYTFGSGTRLTVV.